A single sample gave rise to the 10 T cell receptor beta chains below, sequenced in a study of T cell repertoires in cytomegalovirus infection (dated by TCRdb to the late 2010s). Instrument used: Illumina HiSeq 1500. TCRdb ran its own pipeline on the public reads, namely fastp trimming at Q25 and MiXCR clone calling, and kept in-frame beta chains. Entries that share a CDR3 protein sequence are merged under the most common genes and DNA. The sample table contains about 180,000 distinct CDR3 sequences; only one count was recorded for roughly 17% of them. 20% to 25% of the sample goes to the ten largest clones. The sequenced material came from CD8+ T cells from PBMCs. The receptors come from a human donor in good health (CMV status not recorded). Some clones in this sample may be carry-over from other donors' samples.

The chain combines TRBV6-2 or TRBV6-3 with TRBJ2-7; no clear D. V lost 0 bases, J lost 3 bases, and 3 bases lay in between. Germline V CDR1 and CDR2: MNHEY, SVGEGT. This CDR3 is built from 12 residues. Here the CDR3 reads CASSYSHYEQYF. Written as DNA, the CDR3 is TGTGCCAGCAGTTACTCTCACTACGAGCAGTACTTC.

The V and J genes are TRBV25-1 and TRBJ2-7; tentatively, D is TRBD1 (5 bases). The CDR3 is 13 amino acids. V was cut by 6 bases and J by 3 bases, with 12 bases left in between. CDR1 is MGHDK, CDR2 SYGVNS, per germline. The CDR3 region is CASSWGTGYEQYF. As DNA, the CDR3 is TGTGCCAGCAGCTGGGGCACCGGCTACGAGCAGTACTTC.

This chain uses TRBV29-1 with TRBJ2-6; D unclear. Trimming shortened V by 4 bases and J by 1 base, and 14 bases separated the two germline ends. The germline CDR1 and CDR2 sequences are SQVTM and ANQGSEA. The CDR3 loop spans 16 amino acids. CDR3 sequence (DNA): TGCAGCGTTGGGCCGACCCGACTTTCTGGGGCCAACGTCCTGACTTTC. Its translation is CSVGPTRLSGANVLTF.

This sequence joins TRBV27 and TRBJ2-1; D is undetermined. Trimming shortened V by 2 bases and J by 4 bases, and 15 bases separated the two germline ends. This CDR3 has 16 residues. Germline CDR1 reads MNHEY; CDR2 reads SMNVEV (reference sequence). The CDR3 nucleotides are TGTGCCAGCAGTTTAGGCCAGGAAGGACCGTACAATGAGCAGTTCTTC. It specifies CASSLGQEGPYNEQFF.

This clonotype was seen a handful of times. This chain links TRBV25-1 with TRBJ2-1; 9 bases fit TRBD1. The length of the CDR3 is 15 residues. V trimming: 4 bases; J trimming: 3 bases; junction bases outside the gene matches: 4. The V gene's germline CDR1 is MGHDK and CDR2 SYGVNS. The CDR3 loop is CASSAGTGIYNEQFF. The CDR3 region has the DNA TGTGCCAGCAGTGCCGGGACAGGGATCTACAATGAGCAGTTCTTC.

This clonotype was observed a handful of times. The chain joins TRBV6-2 or TRBV6-3 to TRBJ1-1, with D possibly TRBD1 on 5 matching bases. The germline gives CDR1 MNHEY, CDR2 SVGEGT. This CDR3 spans 13 amino acids. V was cut by 5 bases and J by 4 bases, with 11 bases left in between. In DNA form, the CDR3 reads TGTGCCAGCAGTCAGGGCGGTAGCACTGAAGCTTTCTTT. Its translation is CASSQGGSTEAFF.

This clonotype was counted only a few times. V usage is TRBV7-8 and J usage is TRBJ2-1, with 9 bases matching TRBD2. V shed 2 bases, J shed 8 bases, and the junction held 7 bases outside the gene matches. From germline, CDR1 is SGHVS and CDR2 FQNEAQ. The CDR3 contains 15 residues. CDR3 coding DNA: TGTGCCAGCAGCTTAAACGGCGGGGGGGCCGATGAGCAGTTCTTC. It encodes CASSLNGGGADEQFF.

This clonotype was detected only a few times. The chain combines TRBV7-2 with TRBJ1-5; possibly TRBD1 for D (6 bases). The V and J ends lost 7 bases and 1 base respectively, with 17 bases between them. The CDR3 totals 16 residues. Germline-derived CDR1 and CDR2 are SGHTA and FQGNSA. CDR3 nucleotides: TGTGCCAGCATTCAAGGGGGGTTTGGGAGCAATCAGCCCCAGCATTTT. Residues: CASIQGGFGSNQPQHF.

This clonotype occurred a few times. The chain links TRBV7-8 to TRBJ1-6; no clear D. The CDR3 runs to 16 residues. The germline V gene encodes CDR1 SGHVS and CDR2 FQNEAQ. Trimming took 1 base from V and 10 from J, leaving 17 bases between them. CDR3 region: CASSLGVVDNGSPLHF. In DNA, the CDR3 is TGTGCCAGCAGCTTAGGAGTAGTGGATAACGGATCACCCCTCCACTTT.

This clonotype came up a few times. V usage is TRBV25-1 and J usage is TRBJ1-2; D gene uncertain. Trimming took off 2 bases at V and 3 bases at J, with 10 bases between the two ends. The CDR3 is 14 residues long. Looked up from germline, CDR1 is MGHDK and CDR2 is SYGVNS. The chain's CDR3 is CASSEGSVYYGYTF. The CDR3 DNA follows: TGTGCCAGCAGTGAAGGGTCGGTTTACTATGGCTACACCTTC.